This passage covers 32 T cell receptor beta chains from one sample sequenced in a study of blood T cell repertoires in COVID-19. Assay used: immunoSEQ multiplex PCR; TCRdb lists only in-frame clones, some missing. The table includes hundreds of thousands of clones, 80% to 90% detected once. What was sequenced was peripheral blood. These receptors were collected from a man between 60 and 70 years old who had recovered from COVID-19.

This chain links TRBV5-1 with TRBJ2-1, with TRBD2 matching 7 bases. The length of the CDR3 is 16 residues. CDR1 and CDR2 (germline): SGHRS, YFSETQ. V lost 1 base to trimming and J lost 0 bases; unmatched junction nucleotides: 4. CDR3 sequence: CASSLSGGSSYNEQFF. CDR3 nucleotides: TGCGCCAGCAGCTTGTCGGGGGGAAGCTCCTACAATGAGCAGTTCTTC.

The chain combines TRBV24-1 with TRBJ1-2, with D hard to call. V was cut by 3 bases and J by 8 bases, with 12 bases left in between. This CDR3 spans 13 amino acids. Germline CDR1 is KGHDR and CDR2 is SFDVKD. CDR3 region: CATSDAEEIGYTF. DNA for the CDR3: TGTGCCACCAGTGATGCCGAGGAGATAGGCTACACCTTC.

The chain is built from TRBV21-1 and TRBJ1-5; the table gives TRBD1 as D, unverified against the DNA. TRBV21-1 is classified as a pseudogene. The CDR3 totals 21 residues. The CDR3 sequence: CASSKVSAGQGFESSNQPQHF. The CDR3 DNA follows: TGTGCCAGCAGCAAAGTTAGTGCGGGACAGGGGTTCGAATCTAGCAATCAGCCCCAGCATTTT.

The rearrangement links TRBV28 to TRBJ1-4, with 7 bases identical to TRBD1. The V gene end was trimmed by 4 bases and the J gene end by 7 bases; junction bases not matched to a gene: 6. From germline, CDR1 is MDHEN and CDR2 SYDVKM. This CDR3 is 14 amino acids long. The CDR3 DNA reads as TGTGCCAGCAGTTACACAGGGGCAGGTGAAAAACTGTTTTTT. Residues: CASSYTGAGEKLFF.

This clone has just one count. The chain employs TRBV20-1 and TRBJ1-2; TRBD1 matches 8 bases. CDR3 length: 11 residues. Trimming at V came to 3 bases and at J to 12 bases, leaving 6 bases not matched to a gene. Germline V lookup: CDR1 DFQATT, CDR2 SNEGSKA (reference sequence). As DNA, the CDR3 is TGCAGTGCTAGGGAGGACAGGGTAAACACCTTC. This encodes CSAREDRVNTF.

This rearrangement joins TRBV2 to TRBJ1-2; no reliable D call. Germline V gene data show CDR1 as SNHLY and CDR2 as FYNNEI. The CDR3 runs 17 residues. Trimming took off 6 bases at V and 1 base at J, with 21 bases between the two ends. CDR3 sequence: CASSQRTAGEINYGYTF. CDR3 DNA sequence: TGTGCCAGCAGCCAAAGGACCGCCGGGGAAATTAACTATGGCTACACCTTC.

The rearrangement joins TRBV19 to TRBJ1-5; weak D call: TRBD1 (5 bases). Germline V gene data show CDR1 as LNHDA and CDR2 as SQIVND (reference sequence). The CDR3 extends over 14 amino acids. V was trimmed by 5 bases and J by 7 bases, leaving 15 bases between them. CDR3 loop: CASSSGPGGQPQHF. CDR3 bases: TGTGCCAGTAGTTCGGGCCCCGGGGGACAGCCCCAGCATTTT.

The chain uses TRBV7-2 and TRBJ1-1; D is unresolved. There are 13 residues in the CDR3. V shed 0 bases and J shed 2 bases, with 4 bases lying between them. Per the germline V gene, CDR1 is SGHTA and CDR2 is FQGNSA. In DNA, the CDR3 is TGTGCCAGCAGCTTAGCCCTAAACACTGAAGCTTTCTTT. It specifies CASSLALNTEAFF.

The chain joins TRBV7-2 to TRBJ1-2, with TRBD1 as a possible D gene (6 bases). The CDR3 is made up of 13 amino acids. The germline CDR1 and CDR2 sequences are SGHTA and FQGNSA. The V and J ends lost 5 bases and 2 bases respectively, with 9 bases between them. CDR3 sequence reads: CASSRDNNYGYTF. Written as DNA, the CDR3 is TGTGCCAGCAGCCGGGACAACAACTATGGCTACACCTTC.

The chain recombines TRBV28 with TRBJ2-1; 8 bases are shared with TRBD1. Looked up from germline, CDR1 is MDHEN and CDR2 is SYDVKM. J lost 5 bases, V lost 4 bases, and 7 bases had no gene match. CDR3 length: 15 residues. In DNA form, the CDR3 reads TGTGCCAGCAGTTCCCCGGGACAGGCGAACAATGAGCAGTTCTTC. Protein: CASSSPGQANNEQFF.

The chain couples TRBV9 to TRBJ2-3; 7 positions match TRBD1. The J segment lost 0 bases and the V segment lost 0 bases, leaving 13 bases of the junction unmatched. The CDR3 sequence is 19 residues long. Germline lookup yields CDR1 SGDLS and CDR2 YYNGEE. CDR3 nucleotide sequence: TGTGCCAGCAGCGTAGGACGAGGGGGCGAAGCGCCTAGCACAGATACGCAGTATTTT. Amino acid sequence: CASSVGRGGEAPSTDTQYF.

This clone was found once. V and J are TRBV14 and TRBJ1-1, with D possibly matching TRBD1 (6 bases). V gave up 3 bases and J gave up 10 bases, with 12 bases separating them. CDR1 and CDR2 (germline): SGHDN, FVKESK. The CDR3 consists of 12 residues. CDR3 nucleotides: TGTGCCAGCAGCCAGACAGGAACGATAGCTTTCTTT. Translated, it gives CASSQTGTIAFF.

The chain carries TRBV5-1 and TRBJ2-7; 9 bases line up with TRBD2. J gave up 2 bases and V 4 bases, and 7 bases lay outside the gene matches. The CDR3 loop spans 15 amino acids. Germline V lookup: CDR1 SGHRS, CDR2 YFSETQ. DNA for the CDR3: TGCGCCAGCAGCCCCCGGACTAGCGCCCCCTACGAGCAGTACTTC. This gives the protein CASSPRTSAPYEQYF.

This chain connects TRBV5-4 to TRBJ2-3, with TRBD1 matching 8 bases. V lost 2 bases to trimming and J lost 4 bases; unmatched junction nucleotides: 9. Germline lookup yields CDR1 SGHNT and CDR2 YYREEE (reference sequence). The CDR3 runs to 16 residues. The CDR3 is CASSFPNRGAADTQYF. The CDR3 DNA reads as TGTGCCAGCAGCTTCCCGAACAGGGGGGCGGCAGATACGCAGTATTTT.

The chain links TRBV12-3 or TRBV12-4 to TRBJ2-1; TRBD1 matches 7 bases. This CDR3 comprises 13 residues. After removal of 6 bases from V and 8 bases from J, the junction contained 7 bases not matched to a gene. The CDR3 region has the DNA TGTGCCAGCAGCGGATACAGGGGCTATGAGCAGTTCTTC. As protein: CASSGYRGYEQFF.

The CDR3 bases are TGTGCCAGCAGTTACCGACAGGGAAGGGCTTTCTTT. Translation: CASSYRQGRAFF. The chain links TRBV27 to TRBJ1-1, with 7 bases that match TRBD1. The CDR3 length is 12 residues. From germline, CDR1 is MNHEY and CDR2 SMNVEV (reference sequence). The V and J ends lost 4 bases and 11 bases, in that order; junction bases with no gene match: 7.

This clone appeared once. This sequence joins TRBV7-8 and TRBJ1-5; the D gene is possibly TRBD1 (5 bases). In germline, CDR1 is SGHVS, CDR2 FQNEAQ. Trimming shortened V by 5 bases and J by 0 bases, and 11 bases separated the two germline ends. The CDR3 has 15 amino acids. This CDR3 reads CASSMGGNSNQPQHF. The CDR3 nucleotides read TGTGCCAGCAGCATGGGGGGGAATAGCAATCAGCCCCAGCATTTT.

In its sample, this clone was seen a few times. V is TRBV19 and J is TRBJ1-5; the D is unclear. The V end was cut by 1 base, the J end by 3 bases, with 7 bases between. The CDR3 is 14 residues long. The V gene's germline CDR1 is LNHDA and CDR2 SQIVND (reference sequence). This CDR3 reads CASSIGPNNQPQHF. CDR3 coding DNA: TGTGCCAGTAGTATAGGGCCGAACAATCAGCCCCAGCATTTT.

CDR3 loop: CASSTSDSVSDTQYF. CDR3 DNA: TGTGCCAGTAGTACGTCCGACTCGGTGTCAGATACGCAGTATTTT. The chain has TRBV19 and TRBJ2-3, with D unresolved. This CDR3 comprises 15 residues. The germline V gene encodes CDR1 LNHDA and CDR2 SQIVND (reference sequence). V was trimmed by 4 bases and J by 4 bases, leaving 15 bases between them.

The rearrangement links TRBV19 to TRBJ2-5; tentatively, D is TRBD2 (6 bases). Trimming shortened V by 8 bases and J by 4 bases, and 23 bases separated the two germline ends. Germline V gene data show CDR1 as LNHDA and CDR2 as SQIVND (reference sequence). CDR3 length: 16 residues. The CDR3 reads CASHRGLRTQGETQYF. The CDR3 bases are TGTGCCAGTCACCGGGGACTGAGGACGCAAGGAGAGACCCAGTACTTC.

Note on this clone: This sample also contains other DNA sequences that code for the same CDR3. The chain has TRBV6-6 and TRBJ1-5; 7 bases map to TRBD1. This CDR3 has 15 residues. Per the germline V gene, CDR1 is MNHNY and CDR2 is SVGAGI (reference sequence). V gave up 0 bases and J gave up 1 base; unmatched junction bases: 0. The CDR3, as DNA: TGTGCCAGCAGTTACTCGGGACAGAGCAATCAGCCCCAGCATTTT. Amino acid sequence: CASSYSGQSNQPQHF.

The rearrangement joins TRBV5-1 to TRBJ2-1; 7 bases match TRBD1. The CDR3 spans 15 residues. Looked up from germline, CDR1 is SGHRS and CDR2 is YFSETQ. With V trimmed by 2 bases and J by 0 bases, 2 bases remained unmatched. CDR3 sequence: CASSLRQGSYNEQFF. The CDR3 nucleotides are TGCGCCAGCAGCTTACGACAGGGCTCCTACAATGAGCAGTTCTTC. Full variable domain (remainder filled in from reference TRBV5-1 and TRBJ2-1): KAGVTQTPRYLIKTRGQQVTLSCSPISGHRSVSWYQQTPGQGLQFLFEYFSETQRNKGNFPGRFSGRQFSNSRSEMNVSTLELGDSALYLCASSLRQGSYNEQFFGPGTRLTVL.

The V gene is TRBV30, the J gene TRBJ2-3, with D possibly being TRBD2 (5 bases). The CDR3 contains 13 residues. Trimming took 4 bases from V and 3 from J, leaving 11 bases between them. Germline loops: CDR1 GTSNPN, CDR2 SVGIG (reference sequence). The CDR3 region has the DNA TGTGCCTGGACTGCGGGCCGAACAGATACGCAGTATTTT. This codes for CAWTAGRTDTQYF.

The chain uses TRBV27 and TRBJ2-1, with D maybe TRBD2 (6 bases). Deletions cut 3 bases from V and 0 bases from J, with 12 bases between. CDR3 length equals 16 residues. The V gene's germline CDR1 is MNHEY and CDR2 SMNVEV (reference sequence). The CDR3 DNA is TGTGCCAGCAGTTTCCGGGACTCTTTCTCCTACAATGAGCAGTTCTTC. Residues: CASSFRDSFSYNEQFF.

CDR3 DNA sequence: TGTGCCAGCTCATGGCCGGGACAGGGAAGCTCCTACAATGAGCAGTTCTTC. As protein: CASSWPGQGSSYNEQFF. The gene calls are TRBV18 and TRBJ2-1, with TRBD1 matching 9 bases. V shed 5 bases and J 0 bases; nucleotides not matched to a gene: 8. The CDR3 has 17 residues. The germline V gene encodes CDR1 KGHSH and CDR2 LQKENI.

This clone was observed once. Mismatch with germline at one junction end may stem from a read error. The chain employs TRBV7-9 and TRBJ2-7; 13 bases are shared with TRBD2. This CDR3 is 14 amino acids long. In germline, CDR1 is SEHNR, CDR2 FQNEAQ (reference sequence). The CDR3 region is CASSPSGTSGTHHF. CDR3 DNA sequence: TGTGCCAGCAGCCCGTCCGGGACTAGCGGGACCCACCACTTC.

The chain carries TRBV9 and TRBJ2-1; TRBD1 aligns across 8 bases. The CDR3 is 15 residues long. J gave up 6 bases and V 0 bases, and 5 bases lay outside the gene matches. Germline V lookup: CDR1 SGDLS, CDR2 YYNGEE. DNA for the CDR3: TGTGCCAGCAGCGTAGCTACAGGACAGGGCAATGAGCAGTTCTTC. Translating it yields CASSVATGQGNEQFF.

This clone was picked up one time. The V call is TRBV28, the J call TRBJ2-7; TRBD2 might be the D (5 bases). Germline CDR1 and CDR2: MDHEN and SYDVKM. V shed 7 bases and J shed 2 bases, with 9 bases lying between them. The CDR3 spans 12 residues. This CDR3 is CASNRGPYEQYF. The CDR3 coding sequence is TGTGCCAGCAACCGGGGTCCCTACGAGCAGTACTTC.

The CDR3 here is CASRQTGTGANVLTF. The CDR3 bases are TGTGCCAGCAGACAGACAGGGACTGGGGCCAACGTCCTGACTTTC. The chain carries TRBV5-8 and TRBJ2-6; 7 nucleotides match TRBD1. J was trimmed by 2 bases and V by 5 bases; bases with no gene match: 4. The V gene's germline CDR1 is SGHTS and CDR2 YDEGEE. The CDR3 has 15 residues.

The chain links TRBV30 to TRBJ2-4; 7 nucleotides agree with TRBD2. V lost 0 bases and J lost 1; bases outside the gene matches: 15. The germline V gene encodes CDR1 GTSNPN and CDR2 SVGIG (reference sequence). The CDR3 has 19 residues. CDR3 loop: CAWSVRGGLLIPAKNIQYF. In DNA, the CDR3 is TGTGCCTGGAGTGTTCGCGGGGGATTGCTAATTCCGGCCAAAAACATTCAGTACTTC.

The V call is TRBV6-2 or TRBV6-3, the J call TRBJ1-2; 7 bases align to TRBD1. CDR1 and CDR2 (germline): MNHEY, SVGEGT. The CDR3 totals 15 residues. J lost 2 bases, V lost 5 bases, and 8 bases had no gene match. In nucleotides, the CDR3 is TGTGCCAGCAGTGACCGACAGGGACGGAACTATGGCTACACCTTC. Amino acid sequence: CASSDRQGRNYGYTF.

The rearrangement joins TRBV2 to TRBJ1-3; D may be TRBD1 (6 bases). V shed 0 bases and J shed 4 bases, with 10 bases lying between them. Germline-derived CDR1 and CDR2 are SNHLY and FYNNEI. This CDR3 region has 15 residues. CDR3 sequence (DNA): TGTGCCAGCAGTGAAGCCACGGACAGAGGAAACACCATATATTTT. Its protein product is CASSEATDRGNTIYF.